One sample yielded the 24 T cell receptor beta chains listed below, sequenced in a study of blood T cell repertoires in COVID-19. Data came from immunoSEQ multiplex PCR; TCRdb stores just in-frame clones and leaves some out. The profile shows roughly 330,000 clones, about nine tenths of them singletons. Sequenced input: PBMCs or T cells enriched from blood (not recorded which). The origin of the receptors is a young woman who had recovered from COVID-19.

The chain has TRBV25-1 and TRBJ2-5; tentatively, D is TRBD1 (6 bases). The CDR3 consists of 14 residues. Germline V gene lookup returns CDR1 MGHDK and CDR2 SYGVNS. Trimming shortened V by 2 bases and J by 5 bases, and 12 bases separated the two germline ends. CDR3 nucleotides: TGTGCCAGCAGTGAAGTGGGGACATTTGAGACCCAGTACTTC. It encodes CASSEVGTFETQYF.

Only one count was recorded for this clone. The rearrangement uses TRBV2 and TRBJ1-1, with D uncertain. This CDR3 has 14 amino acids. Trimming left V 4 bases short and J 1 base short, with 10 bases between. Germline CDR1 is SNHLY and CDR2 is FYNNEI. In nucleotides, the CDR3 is TGTGCCAGCAGTGGTTCGACATCGAACACTGAAGCTTTCTTT. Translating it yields CASSGSTSNTEAFF. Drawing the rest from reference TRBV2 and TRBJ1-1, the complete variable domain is EPEVTQTPSHQVTQMGQEVILRCVPISNHLYFYWYRQILGQKVEFLVSFYNNEISEKSEIFDDQFSVERPDGSNFTLKIRSTKLEDSAMYFCASSGSTSNTEAFFGQGTRLTVV.

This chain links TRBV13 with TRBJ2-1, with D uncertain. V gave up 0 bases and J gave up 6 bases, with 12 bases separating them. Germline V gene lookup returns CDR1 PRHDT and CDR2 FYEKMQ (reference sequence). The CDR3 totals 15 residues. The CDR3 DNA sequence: TGTGCCAGCAGCTTAGGCCTCCTAGGTGTCAATGAGCAGTTCTTC. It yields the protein CASSLGLLGVNEQFF.

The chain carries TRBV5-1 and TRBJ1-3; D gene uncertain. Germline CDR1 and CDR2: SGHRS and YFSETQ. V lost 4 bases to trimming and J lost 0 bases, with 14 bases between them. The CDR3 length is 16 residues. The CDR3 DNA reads TGCGCCAGCAGCCCATACTCGACTGGCTCTGGAAACACCATATATTTT. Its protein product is CASSPYSTGSGNTIYF. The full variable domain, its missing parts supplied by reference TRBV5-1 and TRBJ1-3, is KAGVTQTPRYLIKTRGQQVTLSCSPISGHRSVSWYQQTPGQGLQFLFEYFSETQRNKGNFPGRFSGRQFSNSRSEMNVSTLELGDSALYLCASSPYSTGSGNTIYFGEGSWLTVV.

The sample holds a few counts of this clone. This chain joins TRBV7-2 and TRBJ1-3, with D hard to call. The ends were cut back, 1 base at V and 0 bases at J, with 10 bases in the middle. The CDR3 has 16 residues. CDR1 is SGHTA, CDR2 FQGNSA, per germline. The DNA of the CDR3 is TGTGCCAGCAGCTTAGACGCAGGCTCCTCTGGAAACACCATATATTTT. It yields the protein CASSLDAGSSGNTIYF.

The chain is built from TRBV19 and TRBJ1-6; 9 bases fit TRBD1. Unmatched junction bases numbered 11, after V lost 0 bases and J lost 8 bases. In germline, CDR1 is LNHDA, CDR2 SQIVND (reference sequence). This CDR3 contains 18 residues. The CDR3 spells CASSIDRSGQGLYSPLHF. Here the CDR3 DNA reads TGTGCCAGTAGTATAGATCGATCGGGACAGGGATTATATTCACCCCTCCACTTT.

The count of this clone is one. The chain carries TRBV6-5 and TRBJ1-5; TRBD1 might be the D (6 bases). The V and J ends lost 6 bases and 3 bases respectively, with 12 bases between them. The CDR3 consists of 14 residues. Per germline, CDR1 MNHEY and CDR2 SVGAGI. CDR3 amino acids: CASSPGGLNQPQHF. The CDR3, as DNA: TGTGCCAGCAGCCCCGGGGGGCTCAATCAGCCCCAGCATTTT.

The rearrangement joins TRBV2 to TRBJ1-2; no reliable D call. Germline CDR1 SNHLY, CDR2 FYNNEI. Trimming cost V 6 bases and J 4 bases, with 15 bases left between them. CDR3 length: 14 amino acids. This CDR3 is CASRHTDGIYGYTF. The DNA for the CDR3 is TGTGCCAGCAGGCATACAGACGGAATCTATGGCTACACCTTC. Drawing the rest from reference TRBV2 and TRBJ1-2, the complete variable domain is EPEVTQTPSHQVTQMGQEVILRCVPISNHLYFYWYRQILGQKVEFLVSFYNNEISEKSEIFDDQFSVERPDGSNFTLKIRSTKLEDSAMYFCASRHTDGIYGYTFGSGTRLTVV.

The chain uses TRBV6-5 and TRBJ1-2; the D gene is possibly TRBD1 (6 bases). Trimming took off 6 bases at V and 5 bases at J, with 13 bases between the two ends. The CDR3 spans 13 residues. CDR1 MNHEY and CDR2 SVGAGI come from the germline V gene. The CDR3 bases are TGTGCCAGCAGGCTCACAGGGTCATATGGCTACACCTTC. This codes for CASRLTGSYGYTF.

In DNA form, the CDR3 reads TGTGCCAGCAGCTTAACGGGCTCCGATGGCTACACCTTC. Translation gives CASSLTGSDGYTF. The chain carries TRBV7-3 and TRBJ1-2; D not resolved. CDR1 is SGHTA and CDR2 is FQGTGA in the germline V gene. Trimming cost V 0 bases and J 6 bases, with 8 bases left between them. The CDR3 contains 13 residues.

CDR3 protein: CASSGFRGNQPQHF. The CDR3 nucleotides are TGTGCCAGCAGCGGGTTCAGGGGAAATCAGCCCCAGCATTTT. This chain connects TRBV2 to TRBJ1-5; D is perhaps TRBD1 (6 bases). CDR1 and CDR2 (germline): SNHLY, FYNNEI. The CDR3 is made up of 14 amino acids. Trimming took 6 bases from V and 4 from J, leaving 13 bases between them.

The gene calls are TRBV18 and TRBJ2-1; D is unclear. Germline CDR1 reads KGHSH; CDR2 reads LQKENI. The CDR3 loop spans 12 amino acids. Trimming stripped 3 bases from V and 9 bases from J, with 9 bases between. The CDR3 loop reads CASSPYEAEQFF. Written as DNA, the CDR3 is TGTGCCAGCTCACCCTACGAGGCTGAGCAGTTCTTC.

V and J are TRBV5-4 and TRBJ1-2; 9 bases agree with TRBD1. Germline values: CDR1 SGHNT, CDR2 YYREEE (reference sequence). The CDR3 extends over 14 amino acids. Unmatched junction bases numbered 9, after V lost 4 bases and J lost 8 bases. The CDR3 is CASSGEQGALGYTF. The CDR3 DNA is TGTGCCAGCAGCGGGGAACAGGGGGCGCTGGGCTACACCTTC.

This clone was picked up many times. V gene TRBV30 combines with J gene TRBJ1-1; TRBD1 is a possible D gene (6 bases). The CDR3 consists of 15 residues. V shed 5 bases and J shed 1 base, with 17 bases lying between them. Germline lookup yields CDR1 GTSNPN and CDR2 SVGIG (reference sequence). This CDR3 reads CAWQPGHSPNTEAFF. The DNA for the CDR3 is TGTGCCTGGCAGCCGGGACATAGCCCGAACACTGAAGCTTTCTTT. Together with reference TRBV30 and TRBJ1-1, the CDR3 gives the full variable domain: SQTIHQWPATLVQPVGSPLSLECTVEGTSNPNLYWYRQAAGRGLQLLFYSVGIGQISSEVPQNLSASRPQDRQFILSSKKLLLSDSGFYLCAWQPGHSPNTEAFFGQGTRLTVV.

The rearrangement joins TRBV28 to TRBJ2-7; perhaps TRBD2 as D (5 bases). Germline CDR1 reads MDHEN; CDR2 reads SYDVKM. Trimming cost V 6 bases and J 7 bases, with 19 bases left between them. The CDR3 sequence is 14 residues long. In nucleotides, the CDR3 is TGTGCCAGCAGCTACACCGGGCTATCGGGGGAGCAGTACTTC. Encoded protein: CASSYTGLSGEQYF.

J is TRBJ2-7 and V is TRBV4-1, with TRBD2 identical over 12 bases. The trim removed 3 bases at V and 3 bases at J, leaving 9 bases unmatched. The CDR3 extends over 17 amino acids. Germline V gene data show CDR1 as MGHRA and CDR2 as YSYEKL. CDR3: CASSQRTSGTTLYEQYF. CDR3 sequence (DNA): TGCGCCAGCAGCCAGCGGACTAGCGGGACTACCCTCTACGAGCAGTACTTC.

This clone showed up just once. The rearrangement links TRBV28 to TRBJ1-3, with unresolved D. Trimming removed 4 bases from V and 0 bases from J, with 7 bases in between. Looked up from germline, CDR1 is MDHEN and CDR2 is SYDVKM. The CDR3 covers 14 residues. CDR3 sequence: CASSSWSSGNTIYF. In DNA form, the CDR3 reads TGTGCCAGCAGTTCATGGAGCTCTGGAAACACCATATATTTT. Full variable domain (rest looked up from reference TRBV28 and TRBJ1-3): DVKVTQSSRYLVKRTGEKVFLECVQDMDHENMFWYRQDPGLGLRLIYFSYDVKMKEKGDIPEGYSVSREKKERFSLILESASTNQTSMYLCASSSWSSGNTIYFGEGSWLTVV.

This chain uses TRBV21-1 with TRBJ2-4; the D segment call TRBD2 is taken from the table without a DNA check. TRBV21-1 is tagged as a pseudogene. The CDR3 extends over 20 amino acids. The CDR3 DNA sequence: TGTGCCAGCAGCAAATCTGCGGGACTTAACTTATTGGGAGCCAAAAACATTCAGTACTTC. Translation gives CASSKSAGLNLLGAKNIQYF.

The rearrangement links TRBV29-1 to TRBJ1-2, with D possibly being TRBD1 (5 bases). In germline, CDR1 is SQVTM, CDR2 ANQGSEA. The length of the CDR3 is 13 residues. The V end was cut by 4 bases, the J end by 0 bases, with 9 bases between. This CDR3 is CSVGDWSNYGYTF. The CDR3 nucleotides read TGCAGCGTTGGGGACTGGTCTAACTATGGCTACACCTTC.

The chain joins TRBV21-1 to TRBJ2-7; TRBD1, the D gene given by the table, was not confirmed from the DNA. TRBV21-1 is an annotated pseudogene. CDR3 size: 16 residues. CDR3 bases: TGTGCCAGCAGCAAATATCACAGGGGGTCTAGCTACGAGCAGTACTTC. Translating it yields CASSKYHRGSSYEQYF.

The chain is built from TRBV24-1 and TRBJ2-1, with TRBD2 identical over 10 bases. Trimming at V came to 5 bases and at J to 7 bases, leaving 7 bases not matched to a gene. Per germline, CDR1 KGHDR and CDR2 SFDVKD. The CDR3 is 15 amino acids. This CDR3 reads CATSGASGSYNEQFF. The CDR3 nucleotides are TGTGCCACCAGTGGTGCTAGCGGGAGTTATAATGAGCAGTTCTTC.

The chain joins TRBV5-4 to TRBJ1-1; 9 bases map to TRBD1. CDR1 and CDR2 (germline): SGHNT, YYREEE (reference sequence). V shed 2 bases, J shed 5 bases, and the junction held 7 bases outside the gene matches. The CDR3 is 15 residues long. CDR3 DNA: TGTGCCAGCAGCTTCCTTGTCGGACAGGGGACTGAAGCTTTCTTT. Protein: CASSFLVGQGTEAFF.

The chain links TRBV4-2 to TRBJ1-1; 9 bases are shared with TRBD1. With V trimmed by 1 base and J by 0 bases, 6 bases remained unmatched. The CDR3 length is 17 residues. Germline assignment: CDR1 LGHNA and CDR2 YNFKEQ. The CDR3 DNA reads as TGTGCCAGCAGCCAAGCATGGACAGGGGACATGAACACTGAAGCTTTCTTT. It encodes CASSQAWTGDMNTEAFF.

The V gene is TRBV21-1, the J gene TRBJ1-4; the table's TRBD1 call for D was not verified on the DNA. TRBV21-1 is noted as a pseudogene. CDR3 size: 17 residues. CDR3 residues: CASSKGRDTSTNEKLFF. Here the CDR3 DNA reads TGTGCCAGCAGCAAAGGACGGGACACCTCAACTAATGAAAAACTGTTTTTT.